These 7 T cell receptor beta chains were all obtained from the same sample, sequenced in a study of T cells after yellow fever vaccination (dated by TCRdb to between 2017 and 2020). Taken with the paper, the label for treatment or condition translates to: live attenuated yellow fever vaccine strain. Libraries were built with 5' RACE. TCRdb lists the instrument as Illumina NovaSeq 6000. TCRdb's own reprocessing of the public reads used fastp at Q25 and MiXCR and kept productive beta chains. All rows with the same CDR3 protein become a single entry with the most common DNA and genes. The sample table lists hundreds of thousands of distinct CDR3 sequences, approximately 13% of them with a count of one. The leading ten clones occupy approximately 3.4% of the sample. The specimen was CD4+ T cells sorted from PBMCs, collected 15 days after the yellow fever booster vaccination. These receptors all stem from a man between 18 and 29 years old who received the YFV17D yellow fever vaccine.

To note about this clonotype: A read error may account for a junction end that differs from germline. The chain is built from TRBV7-2 and TRBJ2-7; D perhaps matches TRBD2 (5 bases). CDR3 length: 13 amino acids. Germline CDR1 and CDR2: SGHTA and FQGNSA. The CDR3 region has the DNA TGTGCCAGCAGCTTGGAGTGGAGGTACGAGCACTACTTC. This encodes CASSLEWRYEHYF.

Only a few counts were recorded for this clonotype. This chain links TRBV6-2 or TRBV6-3 with TRBJ1-5; TRBD1 aligns across 7 bases. With V trimmed by 6 bases and J by 2 bases, 13 bases remained unmatched. Per the germline V gene, CDR1 is MNHEY and CDR2 is SVGEGT. This CDR3 comprises 17 residues. The CDR3 protein is CASRQHQGVGRNQPQHF. CDR3 in DNA: TGTGCCAGCAGGCAACATCAGGGGGTGGGCCGCAATCAGCCCCAGCATTTT.

This chain joins TRBV25-1 and TRBJ1-4; the match to TRBD1 covers 10 bases. The germline CDR1 and CDR2 sequences are MGHDK and SYGVNS. The CDR3 sequence is 17 residues long. After removal of 3 bases from V and 1 base from J, the junction contained 5 bases not matched to a gene. The CDR3 nucleotides are TGTGCCAGCAGTGATCCGGGACAGGGGAGAACTAATGAAAAACTGTTTTTT. This encodes CASSDPGQGRTNEKLFF.

This clonotype was seen more than once but under ten times. The V and J genes are TRBV5-5 and TRBJ1-2, with D possibly being TRBD1 (6 bases). V was shortened by 3 bases and J by 4 bases, with 16 bases between the two germline ends. The germline V gene encodes CDR1 SGHKS and CDR2 YYEKEE (reference sequence). This CDR3 is 15 amino acids long. DNA of the CDR3: TGTGCCAGCAGCTACCAAGACAGGCCGGGCTATGGCTACACCTTC. It specifies CASSYQDRPGYGYTF.

The sample holds many counts of this clonotype. This chain joins TRBV11-2 and TRBJ1-3, with unresolved D. This CDR3 contains 17 residues. Germline CDR1 is SGHAT and CDR2 is FQNNGV. V was shortened by 4 bases and J by 0 bases, with 16 bases between the two germline ends. The CDR3 loop is CASSSRWAGSSGNTIYF. In nucleotides, the CDR3 is TGTGCCAGCAGCTCCCGCTGGGCGGGCAGCTCTGGAAACACCATATATTTT.

Only a few counts were recorded for this clonotype. The V and J genes are TRBV7-3 and TRBJ1-1, with 8 bases lining up with TRBD1. The CDR3 consists of 15 residues. Germline V gene lookup returns CDR1 SGHTA and CDR2 FQGTGA. Germline trimming cut 5 bases from V and 3 bases from J; bases unmatched to any gene: 8. The CDR3 bases are TGTGCCAGCAGCCCGCAGGGGGCGAGCTACACTGAAGCTTTCTTT. Its protein is CASSPQGASYTEAFF.

This clonotype was seen only a few times. The chain couples TRBV6-5 to TRBJ1-2; D gene uncertain. CDR3 length: 15 residues. The V end lost 7 bases, the J end lost 4 bases, and 19 bases lay between the germline ends. CDR1 and CDR2 (germline): MNHEY, SVGAGI. CDR3 residues: CASTSPGISGYGYTF. CDR3 bases: TGTGCCAGCACCTCGCCGGGAATTAGTGGCTATGGCTACACCTTC.